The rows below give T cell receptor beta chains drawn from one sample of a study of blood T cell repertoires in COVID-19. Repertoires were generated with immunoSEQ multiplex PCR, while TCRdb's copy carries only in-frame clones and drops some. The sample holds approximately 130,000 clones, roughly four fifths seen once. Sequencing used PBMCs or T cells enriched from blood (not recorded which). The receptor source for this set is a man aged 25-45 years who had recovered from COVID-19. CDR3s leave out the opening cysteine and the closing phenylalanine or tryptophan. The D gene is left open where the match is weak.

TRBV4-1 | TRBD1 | ASSPRTGNTEAF
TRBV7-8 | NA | ASSLKQDTLGANVLT
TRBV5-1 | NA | ASSLAGGAVNTEAF
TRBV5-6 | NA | ASSFNTGLQETQY
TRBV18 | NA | ASSPRSAGDTEAF
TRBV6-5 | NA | ASSYYGEAEAF
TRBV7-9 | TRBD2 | ASSFGAGPDNEQF
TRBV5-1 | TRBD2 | ARSWRGGCNEQF
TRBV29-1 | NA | SVEEGAIQGIVANTDTQY
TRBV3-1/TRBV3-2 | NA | ASFQNSGHPNYGYT
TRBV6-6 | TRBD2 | ASSLEGLAGGSYEQY
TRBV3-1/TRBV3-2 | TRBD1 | ASSPTTGVGYEQY